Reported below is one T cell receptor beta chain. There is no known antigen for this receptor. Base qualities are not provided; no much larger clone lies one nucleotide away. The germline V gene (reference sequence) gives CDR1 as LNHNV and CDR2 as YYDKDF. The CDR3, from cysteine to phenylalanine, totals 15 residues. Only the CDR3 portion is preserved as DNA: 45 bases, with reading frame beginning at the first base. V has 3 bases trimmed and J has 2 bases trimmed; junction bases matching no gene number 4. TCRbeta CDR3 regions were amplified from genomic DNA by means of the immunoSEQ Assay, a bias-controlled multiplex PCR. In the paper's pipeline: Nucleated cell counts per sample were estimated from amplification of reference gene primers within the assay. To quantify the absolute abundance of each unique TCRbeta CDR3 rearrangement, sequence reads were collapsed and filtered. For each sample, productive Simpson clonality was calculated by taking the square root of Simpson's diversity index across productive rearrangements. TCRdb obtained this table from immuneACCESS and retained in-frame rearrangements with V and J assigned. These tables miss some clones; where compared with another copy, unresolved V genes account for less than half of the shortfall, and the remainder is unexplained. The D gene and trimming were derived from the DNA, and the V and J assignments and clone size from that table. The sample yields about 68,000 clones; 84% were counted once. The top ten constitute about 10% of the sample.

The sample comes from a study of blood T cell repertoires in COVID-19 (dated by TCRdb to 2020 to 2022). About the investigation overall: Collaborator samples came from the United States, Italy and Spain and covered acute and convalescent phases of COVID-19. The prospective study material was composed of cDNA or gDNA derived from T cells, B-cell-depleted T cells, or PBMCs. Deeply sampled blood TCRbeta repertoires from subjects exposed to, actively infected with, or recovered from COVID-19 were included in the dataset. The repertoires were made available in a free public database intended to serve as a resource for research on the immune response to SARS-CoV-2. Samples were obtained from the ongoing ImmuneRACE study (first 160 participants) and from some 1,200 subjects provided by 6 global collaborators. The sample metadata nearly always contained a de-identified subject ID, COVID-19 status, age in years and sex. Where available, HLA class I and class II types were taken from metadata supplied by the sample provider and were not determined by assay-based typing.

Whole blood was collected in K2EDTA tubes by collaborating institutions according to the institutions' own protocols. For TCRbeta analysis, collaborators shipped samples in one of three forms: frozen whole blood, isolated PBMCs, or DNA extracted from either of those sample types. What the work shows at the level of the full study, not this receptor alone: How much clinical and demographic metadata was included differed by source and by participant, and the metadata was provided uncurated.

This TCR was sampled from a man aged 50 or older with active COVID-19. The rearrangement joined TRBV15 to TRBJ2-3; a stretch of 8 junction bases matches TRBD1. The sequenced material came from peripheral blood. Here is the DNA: TGTGCCACCAGCAGGACAGGGGCGAACACAGATACGCAGTATTTT. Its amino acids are CATSRTGANTDTQYF.